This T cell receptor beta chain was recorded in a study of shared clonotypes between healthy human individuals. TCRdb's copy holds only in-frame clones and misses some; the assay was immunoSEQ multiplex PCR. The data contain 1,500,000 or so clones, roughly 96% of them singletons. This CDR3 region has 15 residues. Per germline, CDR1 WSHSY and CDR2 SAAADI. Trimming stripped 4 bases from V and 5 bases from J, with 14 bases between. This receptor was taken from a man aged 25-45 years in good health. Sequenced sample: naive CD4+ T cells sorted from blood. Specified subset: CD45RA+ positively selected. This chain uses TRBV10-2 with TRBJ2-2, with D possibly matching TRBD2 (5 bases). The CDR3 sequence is CASSAVGVRTGELFF. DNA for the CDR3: TGCGCCAGCAGTGCAGTGGGAGTGCGGACCGGGGAGCTGTTTTTT.